Following are 19 T cell receptor beta chains from one sample sequenced in a study of blood T cell repertoires in COVID-19. Repertoires were generated with immunoSEQ multiplex PCR, while TCRdb's copy carries only in-frame clones and drops some. This table holds about 310,000 clones, roughly 91% found once. The sequenced sample consisted of peripheral blood. The receptors stem from a man aged 45 to 65 with active or convalescent COVID-19.

The chain's CDR3 is CASSPSIRVEQFF. The DNA for the CDR3 is TGTGCCAGCTCACCGTCGATCAGGGTTGAGCAGTTCTTC. The chain is built from TRBV18 and TRBJ2-1; maybe TRBD1 (5 bases). The germline gives CDR1 KGHSH, CDR2 LQKENI. With 3 bases removed from V and 9 bases from J, the gap between germline ends came to 12 bases. The CDR3 has 13 residues. Full variable domain (rest looked up from reference TRBV18 and TRBJ2-1): NAGVMQNPRHLVRRRGQEARLRCSPMKGHSHVYWYRQLPEEGLKFMVYLQKENIIDESGMPKERFSAEFPKEGPSILRIQQVVRGDSAAYFCASSPSIRVEQFFGPGTRLTVL.

CDR3 in DNA: TGCGCCAGCAGTGAGACAGGGACGGGTTCACCCCTCCACTTT. This sequence encodes CASSETGTGSPLHF. The chain uses TRBV10-2 and TRBJ1-6, with a tentative D call TRBD1 (6 bases). The germline CDR1 and CDR2 sequences are WSHSY and SAAADI. There are 14 residues in the CDR3. V lost 2 bases to trimming and J lost 9 bases, with 11 bases between them.

This chain connects TRBV7-2 to TRBJ1-5; D uncertain. V lost 3 bases to trimming and J lost 0 bases, with 9 bases between them. Germline V lookup: CDR1 SGHTA, CDR2 FQGNSA. CDR3 length: 15 amino acids. As DNA, the CDR3 is TGTGCCAGCAGCTTCGCGGTAAATAGCAATCAGCCCCAGCATTTT. It encodes CASSFAVNSNQPQHF.

This clone was observed a few times. CDR3 nucleotides: TGCGCCAGCAGCCAAGATGGCAGGTTTGGCGAGCAGTACTTC. Translated, it gives CASSQDGRFGEQYF. This chain connects TRBV4-3 to TRBJ2-7; D is uncertain. The CDR3 runs 14 residues. Germline lookup yields CDR1 LGHNA and CDR2 YSLEER. V was trimmed by 0 bases and J by 6 bases, leaving 12 bases between them.

The chain combines TRBV30 with TRBJ2-7; a weak D match, TRBD1 (5 bases). The CDR3 length is 14 residues. CDR1 is GTSNPN and CDR2 is SVGIG in the germline V gene (reference sequence). V gave up 2 bases and J gave up 3 bases, with 14 bases separating them. This CDR3 reads CAWSKGAQHYEQYF. The CDR3 nucleotides read TGTGCCTGGAGTAAAGGGGCGCAGCACTACGAGCAGTACTTC.

The sample holds one count of this clone. The J gene is TRBJ1-5, the V gene TRBV19, with a possible D match to TRBD1 (5 bases). In germline, CDR1 is LNHDA, CDR2 SQIVND (reference sequence). Trimming removed 6 bases from V and 3 bases from J, with 15 bases in between. This CDR3 has 15 amino acids. CDR3: CASSTGRSFNQPQHF. The CDR3 DNA follows: TGTGCCAGTAGCACAGGACGGAGCTTCAATCAGCCCCAGCATTTT.

This sequence joins TRBV27 and TRBJ1-2, with D tentatively TRBD1 (5 bases). There are 13 residues in the CDR3. V was trimmed by 6 bases and J by 4 bases, leaving 12 bases between them. Germline assignment: CDR1 MNHEY and CDR2 SMNVEV (reference sequence). Here the CDR3 reads CASSPRQTYGYTF. CDR3 bases: TGTGCCAGCAGCCCGAGACAGACCTATGGCTACACCTTC.

This clone was picked up one time. The chain couples TRBV6-5 to TRBJ1-1; 7 positions agree with TRBD1. The CDR3 length is 15 residues. Trimming took 2 bases from V and 3 from J; bases not matched to a gene: 6. CDR1 and CDR2 (germline): MNHEY, SVGAGI. This CDR3 is CASSYDAGGDTEAFF. DNA for the CDR3: TGTGCCAGCAGTTACGATGCAGGGGGTGACACTGAAGCTTTCTTT.

The chain combines TRBV2 with TRBJ1-2; 10 nucleotides match TRBD1. Germline V CDR1 and CDR2: SNHLY, FYNNEI. The junction had 6 bases not matched to a gene; V was cut back by 4 bases and J by 4 bases. The CDR3 is made up of 15 amino acids. The CDR3 protein is CASSGGQGVSYGYTF. CDR3 coding DNA: TGTGCCAGCAGTGGTGGACAGGGGGTTTCCTATGGCTACACCTTC.

Only one count was recorded for this clone. The chain employs TRBV5-1 and TRBJ2-3, with 7 bases that match TRBD2. CDR1 SGHRS and CDR2 YFSETQ come from the germline V gene. The V segment lost 2 bases and the J segment 0 bases; nucleotides outside the gene matches: 3. CDR3 size: 15 residues. Written as DNA, the CDR3 is TGCGCCAGCAGCTTACTAGCGTCTAGCACAGATACGCAGTATTTT. Its translation: CASSLLASSTDTQYF.

The chain employs TRBV11-2 and TRBJ1-3; TRBD1 is a possible D gene (5 bases). The germline V and J ends were trimmed by 4 bases and 0 bases, with 19 bases remaining between them. Germline lookup yields CDR1 SGHAT and CDR2 FQNNGV. The CDR3 has 18 amino acids. The CDR3 DNA follows: TGTGCCAGCAGCTATCGGTTCGACAGCCGGAGCTCTGGAAACACCATATATTTT. Translated: CASSYRFDSRSSGNTIYF.

This chain joins TRBV11-2 and TRBJ1-3; perhaps TRBD1 as D (5 bases). This CDR3 region has 16 residues. V lost 3 bases to trimming and J lost 5 bases, with 17 bases between them. The germline gives CDR1 SGHAT, CDR2 FQNNGV. The CDR3 region is CASSLGSTAGRNTIYF. CDR3 bases: TGTGCCAGCAGCTTGGGGTCGACAGCCGGAAGAAACACCATATATTTT.

The rearrangement joins TRBV27 to TRBJ2-3; weak D call: TRBD2 (5 bases). Trimming pared 11 bases from V and 2 bases from J, leaving 11 bases between. CDR1 MNHEY and CDR2 SMNVEV come from the germline V gene (reference sequence). CDR3 size: 12 residues. The CDR3 reads CASSRDTDTQYF. In DNA, the CDR3 is TGTGCCTCCTCGAGGGACACAGATACGCAGTATTTT.

V usage is TRBV9 and J usage is TRBJ1-3; no firm D call. The CDR3 contains 16 residues. Per germline, CDR1 SGDLS and CDR2 YYNGEE. The V end lost 3 bases, the J end lost 0 bases, and 13 bases lay between the germline ends. The CDR3 bases are TGTGCCAGCAGCGCCGGTGGTATCCGCTCTGGAAACACCATATATTTT. Amino acid sequence: CASSAGGIRSGNTIYF.

The chain couples TRBV11-3 to TRBJ2-5; the match to TRBD1 covers 9 bases. CDR1 and CDR2 (germline): SGHNT, YENEEA. Trimming removed 0 bases from V and 2 bases from J; junction bases left unmatched: 10. This CDR3 has 18 amino acids. Here the CDR3 DNA reads TGTGCCAGCAGCTTAGAAGCTTGGACAGGGGCTTTTCAAGAGACCCAGTACTTC. It specifies CASSLEAWTGAFQETQYF.

J is TRBJ2-3 and V is TRBV9, with a possible D match to TRBD1 (7 bases). V lost 0 bases to trimming and J lost 4 bases, with 12 bases between them. Per the germline V gene, CDR1 is SGDLS and CDR2 is YYNGEE. This CDR3 has 15 amino acids. The CDR3 nucleotides are TGTGCCAGCAGCGTAGGACAGGGAGGTTCAGATACGCAGTATTTT. It is translated as CASSVGQGGSDTQYF.

The chain is built from TRBV2 and TRBJ1-1; 7 bases match TRBD1. The CDR3 is made up of 16 amino acids. In germline, CDR1 is SNHLY, CDR2 FYNNEI. V dropped 6 bases and J dropped 5; count of bases not matched to a gene: 15. The CDR3 bases are TGTGCCAGCAGCGCGAGGGACAGTCTGAGGAGGACTGAAGCTTTCTTT. This sequence encodes CASSARDSLRRTEAFF.

The V and J genes are TRBV6-2 or TRBV6-3 and TRBJ1-5; possibly TRBD1 for D (5 bases). The CDR3 covers 14 residues. Trimming pared 0 bases from V and 5 bases from J, leaving 8 bases between. Germline lookup yields CDR1 MNHEY and CDR2 SVGEGT. CDR3 sequence (DNA): TGTGCCAGCAGTTACTCCAGGGCGGATCAGCCCCAGCATTTT. Amino acid sequence: CASSYSRADQPQHF.

In this sample, this clone turned up once. The chain is built from TRBV30 and TRBJ1-2; TRBD1 is a possible D gene (5 bases). The V end was cut by 4 bases, the J end by 2 bases, with 8 bases between. The CDR3 loop spans 12 amino acids. CDR1 is GTSNPN and CDR2 is SVGIG in the germline V gene (reference sequence). In nucleotides, the CDR3 is TGTGCCTGGACCCAGGGAAACTATGGCTACACCTTC. Translating it yields CAWTQGNYGYTF.